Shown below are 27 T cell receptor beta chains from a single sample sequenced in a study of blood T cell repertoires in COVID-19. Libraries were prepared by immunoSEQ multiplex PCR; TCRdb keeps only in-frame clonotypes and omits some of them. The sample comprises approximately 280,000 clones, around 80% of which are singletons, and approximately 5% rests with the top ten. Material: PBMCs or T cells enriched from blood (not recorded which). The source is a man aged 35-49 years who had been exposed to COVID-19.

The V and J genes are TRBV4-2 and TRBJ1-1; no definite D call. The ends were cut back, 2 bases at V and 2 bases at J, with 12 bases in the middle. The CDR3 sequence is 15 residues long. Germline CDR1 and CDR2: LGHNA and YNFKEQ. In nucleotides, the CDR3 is TGTGCCAGCAGCCAACGGGAGATCTTTAACACTGAAGCTTTCTTT. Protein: CASSQREIFNTEAFF.

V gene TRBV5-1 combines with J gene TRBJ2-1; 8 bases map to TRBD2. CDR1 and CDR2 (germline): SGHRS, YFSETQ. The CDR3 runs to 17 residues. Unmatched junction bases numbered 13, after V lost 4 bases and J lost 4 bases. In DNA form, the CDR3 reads TGCGCCAGCAGCGCCCCTCCCTTAAAGCGGGAGTACAATGAGCAGTTCTTC. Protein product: CASSAPPLKREYNEQFF. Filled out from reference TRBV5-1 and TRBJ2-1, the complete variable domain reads KAGVTQTPRYLIKTRGQQVTLSCSPISGHRSVSWYQQTPGQGLQFLFEYFSETQRNKGNFPGRFSGRQFSNSRSEMNVSTLELGDSALYLCASSAPPLKREYNEQFFGPGTRLTVL.

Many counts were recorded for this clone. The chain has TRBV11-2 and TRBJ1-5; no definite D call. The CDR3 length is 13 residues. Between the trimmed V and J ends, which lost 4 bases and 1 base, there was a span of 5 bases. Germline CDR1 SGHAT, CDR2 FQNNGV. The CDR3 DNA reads TGTGCCAGCAGCTCCCAGAGCAATCAGCCCCAGCATTTT. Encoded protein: CASSSQSNQPQHF.

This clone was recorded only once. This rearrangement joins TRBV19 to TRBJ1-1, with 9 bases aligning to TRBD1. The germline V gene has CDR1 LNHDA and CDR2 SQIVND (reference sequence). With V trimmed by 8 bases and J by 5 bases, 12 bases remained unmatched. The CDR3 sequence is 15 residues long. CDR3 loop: CASFPDRGRRTEAFF. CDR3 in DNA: TGTGCCAGTTTTCCGGACAGGGGAAGAAGGACTGAAGCTTTCTTT.

CDR3 protein: CATRGQGRSEAFF. CDR3 DNA sequence: TGTGCCACCAGGGGACAGGGGAGGAGTGAAGCTTTCTTT. V is TRBV24-1 and J is TRBJ1-1, with TRBD1 identical over 10 bases. The V segment lost 7 bases and the J segment 7 bases; nucleotides outside the gene matches: 5. This CDR3 region has 13 residues. Germline assignment: CDR1 KGHDR and CDR2 SFDVKD.

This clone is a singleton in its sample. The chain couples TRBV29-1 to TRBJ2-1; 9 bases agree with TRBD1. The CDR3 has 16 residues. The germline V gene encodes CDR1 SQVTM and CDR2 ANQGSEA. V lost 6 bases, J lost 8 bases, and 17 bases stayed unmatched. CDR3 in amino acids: CSVVRRPGQGTHEQFF. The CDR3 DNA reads TGCAGCGTGGTTCGCCGGCCGGGACAGGGTACCCATGAGCAGTTCTTC.

CDR3 coding DNA: TGTGCCAGCTCATCCGCCCAACTTAATTCACCCCTCCACTTT. It is translated as CASSSAQLNSPLHF. The chain employs TRBV18 and TRBJ1-6; D gene uncertain. Germline V lookup: CDR1 KGHSH, CDR2 LQKENI. The CDR3 extends over 14 amino acids. V lost 5 bases and J 6 bases, leaving 11 bases between the germline ends.

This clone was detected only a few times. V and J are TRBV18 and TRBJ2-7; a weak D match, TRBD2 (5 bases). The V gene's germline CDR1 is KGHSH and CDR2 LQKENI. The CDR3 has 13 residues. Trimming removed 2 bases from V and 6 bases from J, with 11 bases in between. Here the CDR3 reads CASSPILASEQYF. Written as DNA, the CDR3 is TGTGCCAGCTCACCAATTCTAGCATCCGAGCAGTACTTC.

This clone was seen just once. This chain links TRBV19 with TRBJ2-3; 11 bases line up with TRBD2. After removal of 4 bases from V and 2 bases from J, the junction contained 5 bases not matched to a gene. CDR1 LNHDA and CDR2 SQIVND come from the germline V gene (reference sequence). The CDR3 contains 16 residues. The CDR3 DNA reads TGTGCCAGTAGTACAATAGCGGGAGGGCTCACAGATACGCAGTATTTT. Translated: CASSTIAGGLTDTQYF.

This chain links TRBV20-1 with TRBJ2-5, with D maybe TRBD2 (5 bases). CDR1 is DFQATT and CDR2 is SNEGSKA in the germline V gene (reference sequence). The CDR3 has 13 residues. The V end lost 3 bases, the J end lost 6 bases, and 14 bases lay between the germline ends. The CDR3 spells CSASKTGLKTQYF. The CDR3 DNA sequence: TGCAGTGCTAGTAAAACGGGATTGAAGACCCAGTACTTC.

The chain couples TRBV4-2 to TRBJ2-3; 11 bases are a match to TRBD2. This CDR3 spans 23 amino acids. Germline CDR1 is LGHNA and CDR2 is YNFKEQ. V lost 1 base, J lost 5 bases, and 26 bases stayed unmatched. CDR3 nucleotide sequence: TGTGCCAGCAGCCAAGTCGGGGCCCTAGCCGGGACTAGCGGCGAAGCCCTCCTAGATACGCAGTATTTT. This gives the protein CASSQVGALAGTSGEALLDTQYF.

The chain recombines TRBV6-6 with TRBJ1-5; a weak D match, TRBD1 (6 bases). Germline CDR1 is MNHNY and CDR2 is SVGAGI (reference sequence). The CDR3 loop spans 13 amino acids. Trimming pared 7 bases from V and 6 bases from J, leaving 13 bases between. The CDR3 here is CASTIQGGQPQHF. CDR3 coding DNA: TGTGCCAGCACCATACAGGGTGGTCAGCCCCAGCATTTT.

For the CDR3, the DNA is TGTGCCAGCAGCTCGGGGGGAGGCCGATCTTCGAACACTGAAGCTTTCTTT. This sequence encodes CASSSGGGRSSNTEAFF. The rearrangement uses TRBV3-1 (or the pseudogene TRBV3-2) and TRBJ1-1, with D perhaps matching TRBD1 (5 bases). The V end was cut by 5 bases, the J end by 1 base, with 20 bases between. Germline V CDR1 and CDR2: LGHDT, YNNKEL (reference sequence). The CDR3 contains 17 residues.

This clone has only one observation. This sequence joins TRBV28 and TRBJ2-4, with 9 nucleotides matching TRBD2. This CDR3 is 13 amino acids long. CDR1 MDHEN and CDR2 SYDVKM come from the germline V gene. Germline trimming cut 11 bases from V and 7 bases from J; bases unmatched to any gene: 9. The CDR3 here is CAVAGGSVNIQYF. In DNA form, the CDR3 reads TGTGCCGTGGCGGGAGGGTCAGTGAACATTCAGTACTTC.

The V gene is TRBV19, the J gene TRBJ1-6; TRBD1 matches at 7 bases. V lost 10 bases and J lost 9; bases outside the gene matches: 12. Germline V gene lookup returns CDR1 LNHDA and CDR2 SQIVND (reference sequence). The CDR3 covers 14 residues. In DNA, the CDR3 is TGTGCCACCAAAGGGACAGCGGAAGGTTCACCCCTCCACTTT. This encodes CATKGTAEGSPLHF.

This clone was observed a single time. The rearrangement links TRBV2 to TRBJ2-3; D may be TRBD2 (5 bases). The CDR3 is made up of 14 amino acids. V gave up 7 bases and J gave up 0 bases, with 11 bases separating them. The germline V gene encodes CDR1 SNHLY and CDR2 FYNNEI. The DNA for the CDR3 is TGTGCCAGCAAGCGGAGCAGTAGCACAGATACGCAGTATTTT. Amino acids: CASKRSSSTDTQYF.

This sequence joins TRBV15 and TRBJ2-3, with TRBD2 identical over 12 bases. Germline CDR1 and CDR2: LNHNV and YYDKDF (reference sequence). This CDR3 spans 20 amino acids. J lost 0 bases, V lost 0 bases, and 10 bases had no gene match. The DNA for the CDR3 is TGTGCCACCAGCAGAGATTGGGCTAGCGGGAGGGTTACGAGCACAGATACGCAGTATTTT. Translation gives CATSRDWASGRVTSTDTQYF.

The CDR3 nucleotides read TGTGCCAGCGGGGAGGGGCCTAATGAAAAACTGTTTTTT. Its translation is CASGEGPNEKLFF. The chain combines TRBV2 with TRBJ1-4; D might be TRBD1 (5 bases). V was shortened by 8 bases and J by 3 bases, with 10 bases between the two germline ends. This CDR3 is 13 amino acids long. Per germline, CDR1 SNHLY and CDR2 FYNNEI. The variable domain in full, completed from reference TRBV2 and TRBJ1-4, reads EPEVTQTPSHQVTQMGQEVILRCVPISNHLYFYWYRQILGQKVEFLVSFYNNEISEKSEIFDDQFSVERPDGSNFTLKIRSTKLEDSAMYFCASGEGPNEKLFFGSGTQLSVL.

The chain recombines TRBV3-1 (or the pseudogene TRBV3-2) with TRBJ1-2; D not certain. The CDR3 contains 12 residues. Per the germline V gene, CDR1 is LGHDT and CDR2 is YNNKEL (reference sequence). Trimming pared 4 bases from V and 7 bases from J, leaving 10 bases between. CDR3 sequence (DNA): TGTGCCAGCAGCCGAGACACTGCTGGCTACACCTTC. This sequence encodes CASSRDTAGYTF.

CDR3 DNA: TGTGCCAGCAGCTTATATCTCCAGGCCGGCTACGAGCAGTACTTC. This encodes CASSLYLQAGYEQYF. The chain is built from TRBV11-2 and TRBJ2-7; the D is unclear. The CDR3 is made up of 15 amino acids. With 2 bases removed from V and 3 bases from J, the gap between germline ends came to 14 bases. Germline CDR1 is SGHAT and CDR2 is FQNNGV.

In DNA form, the CDR3 reads TGTGCCAGCAGCTTAATGCCGGGACTAGCGGGAGTCGGAGGGGAGCTGTTTTTT. Translating gives CASSLMPGLAGVGGELFF. The chain joins TRBV7-3 to TRBJ2-2; 14 bases line up with TRBD2. This CDR3 region has 18 residues. Trimming cost V 1 base and J 8 bases; bases outside gene matches: 9. CDR1 and CDR2 from the germline V gene are SGHTA and FQGTGA.

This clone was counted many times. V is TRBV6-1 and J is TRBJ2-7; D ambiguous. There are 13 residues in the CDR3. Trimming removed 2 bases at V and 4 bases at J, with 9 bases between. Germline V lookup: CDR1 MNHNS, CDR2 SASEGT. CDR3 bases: TGTGCCAGCAGTGAATCCTCGGTATACGAGCAGTACTTC. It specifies CASSESSVYEQYF.

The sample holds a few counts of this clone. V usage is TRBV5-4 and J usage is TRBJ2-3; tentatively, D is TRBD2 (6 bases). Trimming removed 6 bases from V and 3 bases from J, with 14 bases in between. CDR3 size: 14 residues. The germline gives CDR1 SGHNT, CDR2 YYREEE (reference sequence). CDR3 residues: CASTLTSATDTQYF. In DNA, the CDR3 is TGTGCCAGCACCCTGACTAGTGCTACAGATACGCAGTATTTT.

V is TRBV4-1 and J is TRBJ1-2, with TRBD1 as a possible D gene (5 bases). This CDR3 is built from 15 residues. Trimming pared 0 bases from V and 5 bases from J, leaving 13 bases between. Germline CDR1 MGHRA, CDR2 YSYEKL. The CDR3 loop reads CASSQDPAGAYGYTF. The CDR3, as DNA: TGCGCCAGCAGCCAAGATCCAGCTGGGGCGTATGGCTACACCTTC.

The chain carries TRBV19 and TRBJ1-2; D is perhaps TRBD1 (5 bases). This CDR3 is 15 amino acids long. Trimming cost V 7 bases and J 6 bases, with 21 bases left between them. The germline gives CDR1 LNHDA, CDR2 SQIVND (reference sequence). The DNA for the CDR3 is TGTGCCAGTAAGAAAGGGCTACAGGATCTAGATGGCTACACCTTC. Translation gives CASKKGLQDLDGYTF.

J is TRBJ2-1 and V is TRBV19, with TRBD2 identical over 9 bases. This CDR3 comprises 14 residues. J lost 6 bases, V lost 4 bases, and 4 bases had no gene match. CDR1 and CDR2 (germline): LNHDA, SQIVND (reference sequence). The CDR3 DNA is TGTGCCAGTAGTACTACACTAGCGGGCAATGAGCAGTTCTTC. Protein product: CASSTTLAGNEQFF.

The CDR3 is CATSDSGGITDTQYF. The CDR3 nucleotides read TGTGCCACCAGTGATTCCGGGGGGATCACAGATACGCAGTATTTT. This chain connects TRBV24-1 to TRBJ2-3, with TRBD2 matching 7 bases. V was clipped by 2 bases and J by 2 bases; unmatched bases: 3. CDR1 is KGHDR and CDR2 is SFDVKD in the germline V gene. The CDR3 sequence is 15 residues long.